Listed below are T cell receptor beta chains from one sample, sequenced in a study of cytomegalovirus exposure and HLA in healthy donors. Assay used: immunoSEQ multiplex PCR; TCRdb lists only in-frame clones, some missing. Of about 220,000 clones in the sample, roughly 88% were seen once. The source material was PBMCs. Every receptor here comes from a boy younger than 10 in good health and CMV-seronegative. The CDR3 runs from the conserved cysteine through the conserved F or W. D genes are given only for firm matches. The listing skips clone size in some rows; elsewhere it reads once, few, many or a size class.

J,D,size,V,CDR3,DNA
TRBJ2-6,.,few,TRBV19,CASSIVVALGANVLTF,TGTGCCAGTAGTATCGTCGTTGCGCTTGGGGCCAACGTCCTGACTTTC
TRBJ2-7,TRBD2,.,TRBV27,CASSSPTGGEQYF,TGTGCCAGCAGTTCCCCAACGGGGGGCGAGCAGTACTTC
TRBJ2-7,TRBD1,.,TRBV6-1,CASSEVSGGEQYF,TGTGCCAGCAGTGAAGTCTCAGGGGGAGAGCAGTACTTC
TRBJ1-2,.,.,TRBV9,CASSPPGYGYTF,TGTGCCAGCAGTCCCCCAGGCTATGGCTACACCTTC
TRBJ2-4,TRBD1,.,TRBV19,CASSIGLQGAKNIQYF,TGTGCCAGTAGTATAGGCTTACAGGGGGCCAAAAACATTCAGTACTTC
TRBJ2-2,.,.,TRBV6-5,CASSYESRVVTGELFF,TGTGCCAGCAGTTACGAGTCCAGGGTAGTCACCGGGGAGCTGTTTTTT
TRBJ1-2,.,.,TRBV6-5,CASSEIGDYGYTF,TGTGCCAGCAGTGAAATCGGGGACTATGGCTACACCTTC
TRBJ1-1,.,.,TRBV14,CASSRPGYVGEAFF,TGTGCCAGCAGCCGGCCAGGGTATGTGGGGGAAGCTTTCTTT
TRBJ2-5,TRBD1,.,TRBV5-4,CASRVARGRETQYF,TGTGCCAGCAGGGTAGCGAGGGGGCGAGAGACCCAGTACTTC
TRBJ2-1,TRBD2,.,TRBV14,CASSETSGTSGYNEQFF,TGTGCCAGCAGCGAAACTTCCGGGACTAGCGGTTACAATGAGCAGTTCTTC
TRBJ1-2,TRBD1,few,TRBV6-5,CASSYTDRPYGYTF,TGTGCCAGCAGTTACACGGACAGGCCTTATGGCTACACCTTC
TRBJ1-6,.,.,TRBV7-8,CASSLHAGANSPLHF,TGTGCCAGCAGCCTACATGCAGGGGCCAATTCACCCCTCCACTTT
TRBJ2-7,.,.,TRBV29-1,CSVGDDRRTYEQYF,TGCAGCGTTGGGGATGACAGAAGGACCTACGAGCAGTACTTC